This entry concerns a single T cell receptor (beta chain). Unmatched junction bases numbered 11, after V lost 5 bases and J lost 8 bases. This CDR3 spans 14 amino acids. CDR1 and CDR2 (germline): LNHDA, SQIVND (reference sequence). Sequenced by immunoSEQ multiplex PCR; TCRdb stores in-frame clones only, minus some. The table lists about 75,000 clones, around 94% of them singletons. This sample is part of a study of control samples from healthy donors and cancer patients. This chain joins TRBV19 and TRBJ1-2, with 7 bases fitting TRBD1. Material for sequencing was blood. The TCR was taken from a woman aged 40-49 years in good health. CDR3 coding DNA: TGTGCCAGTAGTGCCGCCGGGACAGCCCCCGGCTACACCTTC. This codes for CASSAAGTAPGYTF.